The clone carrying this T cell receptor beta chain was seen a few times. Its antigen is unidentified. TCRdb reanalysed the 5' RACE reads using MiXCR and keeps one entry per CDR3 protein. This table has around 1.7 million distinct CDR3 sequences, under 35% appearing once. The data derive from a study of identical twins. Study observations and caveats: Whereas memory repertoires showed no such difference, abundant cord blood beta clonotypes carried fewer insertions.

The source material was cord blood. The TCR originated in a newborn girl in good health.

CDR3 residues: CASSRGASNQPQHF. As DNA, the CDR3 is TGTGCCAGCAGCCGGGGTGCTAGCAATCAGCCCCAGCATTTT. The chain employs TRBV6-5 and TRBJ1-5; D gene ambiguous. V lost 6 bases and J lost 0, with 9 bases in between. CDR1 and CDR2 from the germline V gene are MNHEY and SVGAGI. The CDR3 sequence is 14 residues long.